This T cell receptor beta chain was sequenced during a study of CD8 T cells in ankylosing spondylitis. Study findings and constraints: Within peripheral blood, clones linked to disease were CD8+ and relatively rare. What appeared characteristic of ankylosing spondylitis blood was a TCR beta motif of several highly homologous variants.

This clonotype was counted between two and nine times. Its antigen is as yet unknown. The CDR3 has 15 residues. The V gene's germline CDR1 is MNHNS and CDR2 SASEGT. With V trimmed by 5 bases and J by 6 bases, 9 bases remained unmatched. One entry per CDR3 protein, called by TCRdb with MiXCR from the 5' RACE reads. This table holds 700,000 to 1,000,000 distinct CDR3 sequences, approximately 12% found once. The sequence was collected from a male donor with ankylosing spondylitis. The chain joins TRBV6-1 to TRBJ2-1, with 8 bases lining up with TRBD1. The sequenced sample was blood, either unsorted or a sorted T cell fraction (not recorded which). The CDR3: CASSQTGALPNEQFF. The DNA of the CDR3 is TGTGCCAGCAGTCAGACAGGGGCCCTCCCCAATGAGCAGTTCTTC.